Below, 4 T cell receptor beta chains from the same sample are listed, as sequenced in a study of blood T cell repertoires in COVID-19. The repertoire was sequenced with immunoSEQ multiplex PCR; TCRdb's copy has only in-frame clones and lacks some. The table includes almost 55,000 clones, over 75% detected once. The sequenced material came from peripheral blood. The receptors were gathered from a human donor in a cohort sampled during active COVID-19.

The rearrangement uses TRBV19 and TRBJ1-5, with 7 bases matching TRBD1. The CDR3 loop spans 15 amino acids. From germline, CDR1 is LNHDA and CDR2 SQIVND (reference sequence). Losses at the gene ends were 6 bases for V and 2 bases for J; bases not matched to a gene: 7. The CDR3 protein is CASSPGGIGNQPQHF. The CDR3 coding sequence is TGTGCCAGTAGCCCAGGGGGTATCGGCAATCAGCCCCAGCATTTT.

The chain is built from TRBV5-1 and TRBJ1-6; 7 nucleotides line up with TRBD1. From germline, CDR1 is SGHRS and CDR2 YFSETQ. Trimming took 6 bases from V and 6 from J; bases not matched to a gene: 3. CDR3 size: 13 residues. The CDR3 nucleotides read TGCGCCAGCATGTGGGACAGTAATTCACCCCTCCACTTT. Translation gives CASMWDSNSPLHF.

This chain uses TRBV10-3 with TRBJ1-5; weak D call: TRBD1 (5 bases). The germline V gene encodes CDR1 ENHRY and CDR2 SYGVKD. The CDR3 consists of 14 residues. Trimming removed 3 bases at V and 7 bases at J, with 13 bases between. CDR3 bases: TGTGCCATCAGTGACCCTCGGGGGGGGCAGCCCCAGCATTTT. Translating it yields CAISDPRGGQPQHF.

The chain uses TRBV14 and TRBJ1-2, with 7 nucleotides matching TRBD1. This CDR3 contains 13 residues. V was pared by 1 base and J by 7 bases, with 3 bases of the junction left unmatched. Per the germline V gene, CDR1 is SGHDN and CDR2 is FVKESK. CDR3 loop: CASSQVRGSGYTF. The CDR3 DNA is TGTGCCAGCAGCCAAGTCAGGGGGTCTGGCTACACCTTC.